This TCR beta chain was captured by sequencing in a study of cytomegalovirus exposure and HLA in healthy donors. Study-wide findings and caveats: In an earlier analysis, in 540 or so donors, most V segments appeared productive either ~90% or ~30% of the time.

The PCR ran on 60 Vbeta and 13 Jbeta primers. Authors' methods: In a later analysis, the count reached approximately 80 million unique TCR beta chains, with 9 million to 11 million shared. Assay: immunoSEQ multiplex PCR; the TCRdb copy retains only in-frame clones and omits some. V, J and clone size are those of that table, while D and trimming were read from the DNA. This table has around 100,000 clones, over 60% appearing once. On this clone itself: Its target is unknown.

The CDR3 sequence is 18 residues long. Per germline, CDR1 MGHRA and CDR2 YSYEKL. The V and J ends lost 1 base and 2 bases, in that order; junction bases with no gene match: 14. V usage is TRBV4-1 and J usage is TRBJ2-7; TRBD2 agrees at 7 bases. This receptor was obtained from a man aged 25-40 years in good health and CMV-seropositive. Sequencing input: PBMCs. CDR3 DNA: TGCGCCAGCAGCCAAGGGGGGTTTGGACTAGAACGAGCCTACGAGCAGTACTTC. Residues: CASSQGGFGLERAYEQYF.